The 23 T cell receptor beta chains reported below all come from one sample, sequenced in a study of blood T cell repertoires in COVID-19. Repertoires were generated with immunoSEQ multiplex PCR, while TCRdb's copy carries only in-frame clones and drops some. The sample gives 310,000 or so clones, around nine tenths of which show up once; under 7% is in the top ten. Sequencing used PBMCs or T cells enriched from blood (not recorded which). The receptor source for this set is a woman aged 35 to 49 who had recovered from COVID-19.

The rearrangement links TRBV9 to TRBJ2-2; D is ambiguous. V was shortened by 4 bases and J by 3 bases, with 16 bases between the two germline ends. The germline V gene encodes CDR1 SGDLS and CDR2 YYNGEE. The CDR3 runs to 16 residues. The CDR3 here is CASSPYSGFDTGELFF. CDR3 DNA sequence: TGTGCCAGCAGCCCCTACTCCGGGTTCGACACCGGGGAGCTGTTTTTT.

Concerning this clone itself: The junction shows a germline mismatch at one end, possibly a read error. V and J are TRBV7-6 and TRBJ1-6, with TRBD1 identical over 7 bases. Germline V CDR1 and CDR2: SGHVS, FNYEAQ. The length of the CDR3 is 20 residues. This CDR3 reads CAISLDQGQAGWLPNSPLHF. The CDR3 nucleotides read TGTGCCATCAGCTTAGACCAAGGACAGGCGGGCTGGCTCCCTAATTCACCCCTCCACTTT.

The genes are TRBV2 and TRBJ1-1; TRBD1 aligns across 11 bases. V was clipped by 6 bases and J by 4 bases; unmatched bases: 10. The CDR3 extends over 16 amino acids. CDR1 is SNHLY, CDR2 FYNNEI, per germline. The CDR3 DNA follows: TGTGCCAGCAGGCCCCCGGGACAGGGGGGGTCCACTGAAGCTTTCTTT. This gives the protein CASRPPGQGGSTEAFF.

CDR3 protein: CRSGDQDTQYF. As DNA, the CDR3 is TGCAGGAGCGGGGATCAGGATACGCAGTATTTT. The chain carries TRBV20-1 and TRBJ2-3, with 7 bases matching TRBD2. Germline CDR1 is DFQATT and CDR2 is SNEGSKA (reference sequence). The CDR3 has 11 amino acids.

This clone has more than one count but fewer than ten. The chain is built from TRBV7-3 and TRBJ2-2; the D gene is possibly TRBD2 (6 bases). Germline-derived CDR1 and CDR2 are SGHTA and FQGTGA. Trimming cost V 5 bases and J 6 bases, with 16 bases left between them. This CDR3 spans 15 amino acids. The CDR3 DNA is TGTGCCAGCAGCCGCGGGGCCGACCGAGCCGGGGAGCTGTTTTTT. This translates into CASSRGADRAGELFF.

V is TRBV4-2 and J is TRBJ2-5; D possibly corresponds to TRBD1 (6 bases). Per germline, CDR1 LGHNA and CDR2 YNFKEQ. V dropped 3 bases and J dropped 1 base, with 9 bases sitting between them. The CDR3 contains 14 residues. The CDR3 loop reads CASSHQGLQETQYF. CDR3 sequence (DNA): TGTGCCAGCAGCCATCAGGGGCTCCAAGAGACCCAGTACTTC.

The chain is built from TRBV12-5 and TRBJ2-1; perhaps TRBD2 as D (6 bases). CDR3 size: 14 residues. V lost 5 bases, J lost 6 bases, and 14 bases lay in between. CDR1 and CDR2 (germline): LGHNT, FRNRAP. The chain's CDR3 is CASGPGVGFNEQFF. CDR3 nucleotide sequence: TGTGCTAGTGGTCCGGGGGTCGGGTTCAATGAGCAGTTCTTC.

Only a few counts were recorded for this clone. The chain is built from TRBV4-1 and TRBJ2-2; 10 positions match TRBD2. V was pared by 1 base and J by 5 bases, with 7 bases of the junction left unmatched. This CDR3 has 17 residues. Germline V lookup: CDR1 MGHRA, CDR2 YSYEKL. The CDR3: CASSQAGTSVGTGELFF. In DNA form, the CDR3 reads TGCGCCAGCAGCCAAGCCGGGACTAGCGTGGGAACCGGGGAGCTGTTTTTT.

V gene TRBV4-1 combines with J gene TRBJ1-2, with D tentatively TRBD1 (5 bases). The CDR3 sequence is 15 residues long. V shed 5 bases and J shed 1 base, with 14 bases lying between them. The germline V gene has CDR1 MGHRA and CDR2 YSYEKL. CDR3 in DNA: TGCGCCAGCAGCAAAGGAGACAGCTATAACTATGGCTACACCTTC. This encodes CASSKGDSYNYGYTF.

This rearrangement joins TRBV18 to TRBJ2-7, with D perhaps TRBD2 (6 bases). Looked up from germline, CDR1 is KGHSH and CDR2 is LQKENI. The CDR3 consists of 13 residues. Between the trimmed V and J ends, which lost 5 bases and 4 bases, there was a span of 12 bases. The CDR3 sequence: CASSGREPYEQYF. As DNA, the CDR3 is TGTGCCAGCTCAGGCCGGGAGCCATACGAGCAGTACTTC.

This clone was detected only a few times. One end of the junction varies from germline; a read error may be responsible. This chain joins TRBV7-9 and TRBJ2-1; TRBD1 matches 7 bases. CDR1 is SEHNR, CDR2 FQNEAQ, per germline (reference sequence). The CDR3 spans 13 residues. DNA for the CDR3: TGTGCCAGCAACTTAGACAGGGACAATGAGCAGTTCTTC. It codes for CASNLDRDNEQFF.

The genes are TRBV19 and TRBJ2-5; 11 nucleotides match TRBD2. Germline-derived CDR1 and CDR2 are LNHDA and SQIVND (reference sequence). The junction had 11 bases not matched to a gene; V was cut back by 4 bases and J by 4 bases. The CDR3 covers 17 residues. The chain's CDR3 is CASSRGSSGRHRETQYF. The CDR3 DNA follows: TGTGCCAGTAGTAGGGGGTCTAGCGGGAGGCACCGAGAGACCCAGTACTTC. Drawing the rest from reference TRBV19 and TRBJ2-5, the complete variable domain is DGGITQSPKYLFRKEGQNVTLSCEQNLNHDAMYWYRQDPGQGLRLIYYSQIVNDFQKGDIAEGYSVSREKKESFPLTVTSAQKNPTAFYLCASSRGSSGRHRETQYFGPGTRLLVL.

The DNA for the CDR3 is TGTGCCAGCAGTCCGGGACAGAGCCTCTATGGCTACACCTTC. It codes for CASSPGQSLYGYTF. The chain couples TRBV28 to TRBJ1-2; 7 positions agree with TRBD1. V gave up 5 bases and J gave up 4 bases; unmatched junction bases: 7. CDR3 length: 14 residues. Germline loops: CDR1 MDHEN, CDR2 SYDVKM.

This chain's CDR3 is CAWSVARTQYF. The DNA for the CDR3 is TGTGCCTGGAGTGTAGCTCGAACCCAGTACTTC. V gene TRBV30 combines with J gene TRBJ2-5; D remains unclear. From germline, CDR1 is GTSNPN and CDR2 SVGIG (reference sequence). The V and J ends lost 0 bases and 8 bases respectively, with 7 bases between them. The CDR3 sequence is 11 residues long.

CDR3 sequence reads: CASSHRQHNYGYTF. The CDR3 coding sequence is TGCGCCAGCAGCCACCGACAGCATAACTATGGCTACACCTTC. The rearrangement uses TRBV4-1 and TRBJ1-2; D might be TRBD1 (5 bases). The CDR3 runs to 14 residues. Germline V CDR1 and CDR2: MGHRA, YSYEKL. Trimming pared 3 bases from V and 1 base from J, leaving 9 bases between.

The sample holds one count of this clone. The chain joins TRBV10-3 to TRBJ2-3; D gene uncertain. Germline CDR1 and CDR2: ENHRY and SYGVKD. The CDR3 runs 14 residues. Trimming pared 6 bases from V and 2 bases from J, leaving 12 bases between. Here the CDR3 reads CAIRRVGATDTQYF. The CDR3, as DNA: TGTGCCATCAGAAGAGTAGGAGCCACAGATACGCAGTATTTT.

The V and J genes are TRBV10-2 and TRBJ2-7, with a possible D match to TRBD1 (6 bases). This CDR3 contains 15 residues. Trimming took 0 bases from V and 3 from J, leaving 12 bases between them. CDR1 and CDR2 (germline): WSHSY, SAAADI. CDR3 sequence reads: CASSESGTPNYEQYF. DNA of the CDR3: TGCGCCAGCAGTGAGTCTGGGACACCGAACTACGAGCAGTACTTC.

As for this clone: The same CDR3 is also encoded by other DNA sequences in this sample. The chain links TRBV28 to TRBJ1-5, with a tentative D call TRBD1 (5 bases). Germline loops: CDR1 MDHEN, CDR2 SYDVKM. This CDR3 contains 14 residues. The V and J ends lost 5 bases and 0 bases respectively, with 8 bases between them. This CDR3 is CASSLGDSNQPQHF. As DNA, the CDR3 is TGTGCCAGCAGTCTAGGGGATAGCAATCAGCCCCAGCATTTT.

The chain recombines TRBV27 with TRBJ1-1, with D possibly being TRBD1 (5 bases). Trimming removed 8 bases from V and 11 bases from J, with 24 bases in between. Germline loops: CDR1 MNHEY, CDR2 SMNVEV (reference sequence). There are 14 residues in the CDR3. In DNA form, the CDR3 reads TGTGCCAGCGTCCCTGGGGGGAGGGTGGGTTCTGCTTTCTTT. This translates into CASVPGGRVGSAFF.

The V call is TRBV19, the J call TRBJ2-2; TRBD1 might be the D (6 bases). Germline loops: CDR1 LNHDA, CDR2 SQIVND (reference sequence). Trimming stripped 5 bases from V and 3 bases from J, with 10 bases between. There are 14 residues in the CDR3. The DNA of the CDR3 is TGTGCCAGTAGTCCCCAGGGGTACACCGGGGAGCTGTTTTTT. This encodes CASSPQGYTGELFF.

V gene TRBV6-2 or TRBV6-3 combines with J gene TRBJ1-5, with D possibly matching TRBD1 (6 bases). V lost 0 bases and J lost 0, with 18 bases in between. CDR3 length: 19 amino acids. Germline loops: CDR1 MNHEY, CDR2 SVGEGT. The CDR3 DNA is TGTGCCAGCAGTTACTCTTTTTCAGGGGCTAAATATAGCAATCAGCCCCAGCATTTT. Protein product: CASSYSFSGAKYSNQPQHF.

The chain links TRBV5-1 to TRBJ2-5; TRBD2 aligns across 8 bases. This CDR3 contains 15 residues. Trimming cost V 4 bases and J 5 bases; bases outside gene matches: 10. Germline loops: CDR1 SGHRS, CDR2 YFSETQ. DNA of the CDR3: TGCGCCAGCAGCGTGGAAGCGGGAGTCGAGGAGACCCAGTACTTC. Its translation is CASSVEAGVEETQYF.

The CDR3 region is CASSSQGGANNEQFF. The CDR3 DNA reads as TGTGCCAGCAGCTCGCAGGGTGGGGCCAACAATGAGCAGTTCTTC. The chain links TRBV7-2 to TRBJ2-1; D is possibly TRBD1 (5 bases). From germline, CDR1 is SGHTA and CDR2 FQGNSA. V lost 4 bases and J lost 5, with 15 bases in between. This CDR3 comprises 15 residues.